Presented here are 21 T cell receptor beta chains from one specimen sequenced in a study of cytomegalovirus exposure and HLA in healthy donors. PCR amplification relied on 60 Vbeta primers (plus 13 Jbeta primers). Only in-frame clones appear in the TCRdb table, and some are missing; sequencing was by immunoSEQ multiplex PCR. The table shows tens of thousands of clones, with around three quarters occurring only once. Sequencing was done on a sample of PBMCs. These receptors came from a man over 45 in good health and CMV-seronegative.

This chain links TRBV12-1 with TRBJ1-4. TRBV12-1 is given as a pseudogene. CDR3 length: 17 amino acids. The CDR3 DNA reads TGTGCCAGCAGCTTTGTTCAGGGAGGGCCAACTAATGAAAAACTGTTTTTT. Its protein product is CASSFVQGGPTNEKLFF.

The chain joins TRBV5-1 to TRBJ1-3, with no clear D. The CDR3 totals 17 residues. Per germline, CDR1 SGHRS and CDR2 YFSETQ. The V end lost 0 bases, the J end lost 0 bases, and 13 bases lay between the germline ends. The CDR3: CASSLDPMGDSGNTIYF. The CDR3 nucleotides are TGCGCCAGCAGCTTGGATCCGATGGGAGACTCTGGAAACACCATATATTTT.

V usage is TRBV30 and J usage is TRBJ1-2; D ambiguous. The CDR3 extends over 12 amino acids. V dropped 0 bases and J dropped 7 bases, with 9 bases sitting between them. Germline CDR1 reads GTSNPN; CDR2 reads SVGIG (reference sequence). For the CDR3, the DNA is TGTGCCTGGAGTGTACGAGTCTCTGGCTACACCTTC. This encodes CAWSVRVSGYTF. The entire variable domain, with the rest obtained from reference TRBV30 and TRBJ1-2, is as follows: SQTIHQWPATLVQPVGSPLSLECTVEGTSNPNLYWYRQAAGRGLQLLFYSVGIGQISSEVPQNLSASRPQDRQFILSSKKLLLSDSGFYLCAWSVRVSGYTFGSGTRLTVV.

The chain recombines TRBV5-1 with TRBJ1-1; tentative D call: TRBD1 (5 bases). The CDR3 is made up of 14 amino acids. V lost 2 bases to trimming and J lost 10 bases, with 18 bases between them. Germline V CDR1 and CDR2: SGHRS, YFSETQ. In DNA form, the CDR3 reads TGCGCCAGCAGCTTAAGCGGGGGTAATTTTGGAGCTTTCTTT. Translation gives CASSLSGGNFGAFF.

Here the CDR3 reads CASRAGGTNQPQHF. The CDR3 DNA reads TGCGCCAGCAGGGCAGGGGGGACAAATCAGCCCCAGCATTTT. This chain joins TRBV4-1 and TRBJ1-5; TRBD1 matches at 7 bases. CDR1 MGHRA and CDR2 YSYEKL come from the germline V gene. The CDR3 is made up of 14 amino acids. V lost 6 bases and J lost 4; bases outside the gene matches: 6.

The chain couples TRBV11-3 to TRBJ2-2; D not certain. CDR3 size: 14 residues. The V and J ends lost 5 bases and 2 bases respectively, with 9 bases between them. CDR1 and CDR2 (germline): SGHNT, YENEEA. CDR3 protein: CASSHELNTGELFF. The DNA of the CDR3 is TGTGCCAGCAGCCATGAACTCAACACCGGGGAGCTGTTTTTT.

The chain recombines TRBV28 with TRBJ1-1; weak D call: TRBD1 (5 bases). This CDR3 has 14 amino acids. The V and J ends lost 6 bases and 2 bases respectively, with 13 bases between them. CDR1 and CDR2 (germline): MDHEN, SYDVKM. The CDR3: CASSLGGSNTEAFF. CDR3 nucleotide sequence: TGTGCCAGCAGCTTGGGGGGGTCTAACACTGAAGCTTTCTTT. Complete variable domain (other parts from reference TRBV28 and TRBJ1-1): DVKVTQSSRYLVKRTGEKVFLECVQDMDHENMFWYRQDPGLGLRLIYFSYDVKMKEKGDIPEGYSVSREKKERFSLILESASTNQTSMYLCASSLGGSNTEAFFGQGTRLTVV.

The chain combines TRBV5-6 with TRBJ1-2; D possibly corresponds to TRBD1 (5 bases). Germline V gene sequence: CDR1 SGHDT, CDR2 YYEEEE. CDR3 length equals 13 residues. V shed 4 bases and J shed 6 bases, with 13 bases lying between them. The CDR3 coding sequence is TGTGCCAGCAGCAGGTCGGGGGAACATGGCTACACCTTC. Its protein product is CASSRSGEHGYTF. Full variable domain (remainder filled in from reference TRBV5-6 and TRBJ1-2): DAGVTQSPTHLIKTRGQQVTLRCSPKSGHDTVSWYQQALGQGPQFIFQYYEEEERQRGNFPDRFSGHQFPNYSSELNVNALLLGDSALYLCASSRSGEHGYTFGSGTRLTVV.

The CDR3 loop is CATSLGGGVEQYF. The CDR3, as DNA: TGCGCCACCTCTCTGGGCGGGGGAGTCGAGCAGTACTTC. The chain carries TRBV10-1 and TRBJ2-7, with 7 bases that match TRBD2. The CDR3 covers 13 residues. Germline V gene sequence: CDR1 WNHNN, CDR2 SYGVQD (reference sequence). V lost 10 bases, J lost 6 bases, and 12 bases stayed unmatched.

The chain combines TRBV5-1 with TRBJ2-1; 8 bases align to TRBD2. The CDR3 extends over 16 amino acids. CDR1 SGHRS and CDR2 YFSETQ come from the germline V gene. V shed 1 base, J shed 7 bases, and the junction held 10 bases outside the gene matches. CDR3 sequence (DNA): TGCGCCAGCAGCTTGCACGGGGGGGATGGTACGAATGAGCAGTTCTTC. Residues: CASSLHGGDGTNEQFF.

V is TRBV4-2 and J is TRBJ2-7, with TRBD2 matching over 15 bases. This CDR3 is built from 20 residues. Germline CDR1 LGHNA, CDR2 YNFKEQ. J was trimmed by 4 bases and V by 5 bases; bases with no gene match: 18. The CDR3 DNA sequence: TGTGCCAGCAGCTACCAAGAGAGGGGGACTAGCGGGGGGCTATGGTACGAGCAGTACTTC. Translated, it gives CASSYQERGTSGGLWYEQYF.

This sequence joins TRBV9 and TRBJ1-1; 8 bases align to TRBD1. V shed 4 bases, J shed 1 base, and the junction held 6 bases outside the gene matches. CDR3 length: 15 residues. Germline V gene sequence: CDR1 SGDLS, CDR2 YYNGEE. The CDR3 nucleotides read TGTGCCAGCAGCTCCCATGGACAGGGGAACACTGAAGCTTTCTTT. The encoded protein is CASSSHGQGNTEAFF.

The chain couples TRBV2 to TRBJ1-3, with 7 bases that match TRBD1. The CDR3 runs 16 residues. Unmatched junction bases numbered 7, after V lost 1 base and J lost 4 bases. Germline CDR1 and CDR2: SNHLY and FYNNEI. CDR3 in amino acids: CASSEETGYYGNTIYF. The CDR3 DNA reads TGTGCCAGCAGTGAAGAGACAGGGTATTACGGAAACACCATATATTTT.

The V gene is TRBV6-5, the J gene TRBJ1-6; D call uncertain. The V end was cut by 2 bases, the J end by 6 bases, with 5 bases between. This CDR3 is built from 13 residues. Germline values: CDR1 MNHEY, CDR2 SVGAGI. The CDR3 DNA sequence: TGTGCCAGCAGTTACACAACTAATTCACCCCTCCACTTT. It is translated as CASSYTTNSPLHF.

CDR3 nucleotide sequence: TGTGCCAGCAGTTTCCTCGGCACTGAAGCTTTCTTT. Encoded protein: CASSFLGTEAFF. This rearrangement joins TRBV27 to TRBJ1-1; D is undetermined. Between the trimmed V and J ends, which lost 3 bases and 4 bases, there was a span of 6 bases. Germline V lookup: CDR1 MNHEY, CDR2 SMNVEV (reference sequence). The CDR3 totals 12 residues.

The V call is TRBV28, the J call TRBJ1-1; D perhaps matches TRBD1 (6 bases). Germline lookup yields CDR1 MDHEN and CDR2 SYDVKM. The ends were cut back, 6 bases at V and 6 bases at J, with 17 bases in the middle. This CDR3 region has 14 residues. CDR3 loop: CASSGTGRGPEAFF. CDR3 DNA sequence: TGTGCCAGCAGCGGAACAGGGAGGGGACCTGAAGCTTTCTTT.

The chain uses TRBV7-2 and TRBJ2-1; D gene uncertain. V was cut by 11 bases and J by 0 bases, with 14 bases left in between. Per the germline V gene, CDR1 is SGHTA and CDR2 is FQGNSA. CDR3 length: 14 residues. The CDR3 DNA follows: TGTGCCGAGGTGCGCGCGAGCTCCTACAATGAGCAGTTCTTC. This sequence encodes CAEVRASSYNEQFF.

The V gene is TRBV5-4, the J gene TRBJ2-3; D might be TRBD2 (6 bases). The length of the CDR3 is 15 residues. The V gene lost 4 bases and the J gene lost 2 bases, with 14 bases spanning the gap. Germline-derived CDR1 and CDR2 are SGHNT and YYREEE (reference sequence). For the CDR3, the DNA is TGTGCCAGCAGCGAGGGAGGCGGTAACACAGATACGCAGTATTTT. This codes for CASSEGGGNTDTQYF.

This clone was seen just once. CDR3 sequence (DNA): TGCAGCGTTGAAGGGTGGACAGGGACAAATGAGCAGTTCTTC. It codes for CSVEGWTGTNEQFF. This chain links TRBV29-1 with TRBJ2-1; 8 positions agree with TRBD1. Germline V gene sequence: CDR1 SQVTM, CDR2 ANQGSEA. Trimming at V came to 1 base and at J to 7 bases, leaving 6 bases not matched to a gene. This CDR3 has 14 amino acids.

The V and J genes are TRBV6-5 and TRBJ2-7; no clear D. The CDR3 is 13 amino acids. The V and J ends lost 1 base and 3 bases respectively, with 7 bases between them. From germline, CDR1 is MNHEY and CDR2 SVGAGI. CDR3 DNA: TGTGCCAGCAGTTACTTATCCAGCTACGAGCAGTACTTC. Its translation is CASSYLSSYEQYF.

This rearrangement joins TRBV5-4 to TRBJ2-1, with D perhaps TRBD1 (6 bases). Trimming removed 6 bases from V and 8 bases from J, with 21 bases in between. The CDR3 totals 15 residues. Germline CDR1 SGHNT, CDR2 YYREEE (reference sequence). The CDR3 spells CASTYGGPSRDEQFF. CDR3 in DNA: TGTGCCAGCACCTATGGGGGCCCAAGTCGGGATGAGCAGTTCTTC.